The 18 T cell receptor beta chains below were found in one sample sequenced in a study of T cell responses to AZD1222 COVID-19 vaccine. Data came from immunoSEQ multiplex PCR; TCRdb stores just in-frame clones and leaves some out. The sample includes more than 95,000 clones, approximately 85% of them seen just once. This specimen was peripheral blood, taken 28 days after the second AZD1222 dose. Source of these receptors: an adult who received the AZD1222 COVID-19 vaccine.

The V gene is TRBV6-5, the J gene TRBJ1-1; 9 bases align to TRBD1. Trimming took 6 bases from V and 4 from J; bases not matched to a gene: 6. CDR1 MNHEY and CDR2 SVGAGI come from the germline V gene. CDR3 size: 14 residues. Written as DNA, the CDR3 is TGTGCCAGCAGACCAGGACAGGGGAGCACTGAAGCTTTCTTT. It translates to CASRPGQGSTEAFF.

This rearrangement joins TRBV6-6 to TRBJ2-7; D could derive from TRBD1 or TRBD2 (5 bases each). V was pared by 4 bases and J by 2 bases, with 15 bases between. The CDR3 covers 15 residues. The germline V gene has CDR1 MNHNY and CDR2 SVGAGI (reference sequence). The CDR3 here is CASSSPRDLPYEQYF. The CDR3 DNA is TGTGCCAGCAGTTCCCCTAGGGACCTACCCTACGAGCAGTACTTC.

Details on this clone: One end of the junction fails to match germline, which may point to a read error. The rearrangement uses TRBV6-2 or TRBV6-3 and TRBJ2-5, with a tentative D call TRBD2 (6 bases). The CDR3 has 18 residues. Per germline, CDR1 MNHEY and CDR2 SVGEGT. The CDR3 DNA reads TGTGCCGGCAGTTATGGGGTATTCGAGCGGGTGGCCGGGGAGACCCAGTACTTC. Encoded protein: CAGSYGVFERVAGETQYF.

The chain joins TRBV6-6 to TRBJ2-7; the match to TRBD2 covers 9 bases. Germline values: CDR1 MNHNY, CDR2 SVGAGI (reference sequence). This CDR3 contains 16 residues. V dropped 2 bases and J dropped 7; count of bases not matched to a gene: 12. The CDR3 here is CASSYRAGGQLREQYF. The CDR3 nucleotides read TGTGCCAGCAGTTACAGGGCGGGGGGGCAATTGAGGGAGCAGTACTTC.

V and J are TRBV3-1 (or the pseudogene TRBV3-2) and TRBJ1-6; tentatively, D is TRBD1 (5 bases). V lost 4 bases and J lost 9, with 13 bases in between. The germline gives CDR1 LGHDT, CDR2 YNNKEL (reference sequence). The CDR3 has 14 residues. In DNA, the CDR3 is TGTGCCAGCAGCCCCGGGGGTTGGGTTTCACCCCTCCACTTT. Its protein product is CASSPGGWVSPLHF.

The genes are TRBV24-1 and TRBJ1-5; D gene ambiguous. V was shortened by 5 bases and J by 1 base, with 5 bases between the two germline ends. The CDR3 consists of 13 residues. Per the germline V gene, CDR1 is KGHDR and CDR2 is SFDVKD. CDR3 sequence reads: CATSGRSNQPQHF. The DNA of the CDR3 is TGTGCCACCAGTGGTAGGAGCAATCAGCCCCAGCATTTT.

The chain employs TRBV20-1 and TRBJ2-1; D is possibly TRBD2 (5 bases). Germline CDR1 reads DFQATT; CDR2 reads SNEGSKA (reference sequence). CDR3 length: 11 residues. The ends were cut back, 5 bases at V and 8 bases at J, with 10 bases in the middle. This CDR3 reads CSAQLGHEQFF. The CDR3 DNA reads TGCAGTGCTCAACTAGGCCATGAGCAGTTCTTC.

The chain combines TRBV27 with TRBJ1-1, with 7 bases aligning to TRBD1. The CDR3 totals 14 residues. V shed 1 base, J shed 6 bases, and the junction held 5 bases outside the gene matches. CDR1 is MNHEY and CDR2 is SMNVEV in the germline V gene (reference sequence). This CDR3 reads CASSLYRGGAEAFF. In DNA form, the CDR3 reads TGTGCCAGCAGTTTATACAGGGGAGGCGCTGAAGCTTTCTTT.

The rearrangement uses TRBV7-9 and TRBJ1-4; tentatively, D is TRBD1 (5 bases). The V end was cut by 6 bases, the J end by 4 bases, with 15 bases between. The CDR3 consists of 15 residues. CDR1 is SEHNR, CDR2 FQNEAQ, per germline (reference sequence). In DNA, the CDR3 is TGTGCCAGCAGTCGCACGGGACGAGTTAATGAAAAACTGTTTTTT. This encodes CASSRTGRVNEKLFF.

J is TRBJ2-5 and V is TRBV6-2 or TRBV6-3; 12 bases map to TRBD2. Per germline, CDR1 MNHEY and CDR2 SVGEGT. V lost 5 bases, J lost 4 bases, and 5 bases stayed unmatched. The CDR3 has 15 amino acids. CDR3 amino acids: CASSPGLAGLETQYF. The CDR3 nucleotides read TGTGCCAGCAGTCCCGGACTAGCGGGGCTAGAGACCCAGTACTTC.

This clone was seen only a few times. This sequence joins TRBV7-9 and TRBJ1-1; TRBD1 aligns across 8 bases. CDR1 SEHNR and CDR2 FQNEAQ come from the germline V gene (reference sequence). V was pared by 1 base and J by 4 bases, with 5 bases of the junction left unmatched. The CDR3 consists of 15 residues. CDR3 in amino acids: CASSLGGTGGTEAFF. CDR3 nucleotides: TGTGCCAGCAGCTTAGGGGGGACAGGTGGCACTGAAGCTTTCTTT.

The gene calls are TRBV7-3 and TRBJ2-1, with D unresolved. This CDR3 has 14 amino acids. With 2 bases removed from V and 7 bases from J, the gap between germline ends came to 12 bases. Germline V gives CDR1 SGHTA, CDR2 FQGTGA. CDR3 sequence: CASSLGQASNEQFF. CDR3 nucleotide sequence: TGTGCCAGCAGCTTAGGTCAGGCGAGTAATGAGCAGTTCTTC.

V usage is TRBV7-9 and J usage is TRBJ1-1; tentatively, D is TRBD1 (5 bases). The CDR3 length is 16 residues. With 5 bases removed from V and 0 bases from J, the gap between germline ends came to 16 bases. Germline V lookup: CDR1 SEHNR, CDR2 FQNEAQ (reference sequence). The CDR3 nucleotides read TGTGCCAGCAGCACCGAGGTCGGGGGTGTGAACACTGAAGCTTTCTTT. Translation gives CASSTEVGGVNTEAFF.

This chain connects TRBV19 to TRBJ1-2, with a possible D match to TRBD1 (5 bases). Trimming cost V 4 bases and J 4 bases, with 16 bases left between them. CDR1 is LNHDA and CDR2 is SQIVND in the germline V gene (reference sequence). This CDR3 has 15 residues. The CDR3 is CASSTPGRVGYGYTF. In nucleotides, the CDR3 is TGTGCCAGTAGTACCCCAGGCAGGGTCGGCTATGGCTACACCTTC. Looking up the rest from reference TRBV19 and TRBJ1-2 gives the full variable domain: DGGITQSPKYLFRKEGQNVTLSCEQNLNHDAMYWYRQDPGQGLRLIYYSQIVNDFQKGDIAEGYSVSREKKESFPLTVTSAQKNPTAFYLCASSTPGRVGYGYTFGSGTRLTVV.

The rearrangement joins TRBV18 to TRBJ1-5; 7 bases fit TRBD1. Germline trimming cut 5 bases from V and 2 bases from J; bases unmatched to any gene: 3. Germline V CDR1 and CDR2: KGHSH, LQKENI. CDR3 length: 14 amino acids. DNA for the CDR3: TGTGCCAGCTCATATGGACAGGGCAATCAGCCCCAGCATTTT. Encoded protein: CASSYGQGNQPQHF.

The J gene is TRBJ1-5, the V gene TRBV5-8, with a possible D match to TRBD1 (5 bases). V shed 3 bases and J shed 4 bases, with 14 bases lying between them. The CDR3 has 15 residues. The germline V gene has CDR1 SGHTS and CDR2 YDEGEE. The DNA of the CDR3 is TGTGCCAGCAGCTGGGCCCGGGACGGAAATCAGCCCCAGCATTTT. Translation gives CASSWARDGNQPQHF.

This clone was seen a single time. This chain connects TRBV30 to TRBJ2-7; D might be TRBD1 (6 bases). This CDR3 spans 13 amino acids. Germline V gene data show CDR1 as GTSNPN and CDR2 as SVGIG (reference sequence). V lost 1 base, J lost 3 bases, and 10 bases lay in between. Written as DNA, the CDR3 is TGTGCCTGGAGTGCACAGGGCCTCTACGAGCAGTACTTC. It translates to CAWSAQGLYEQYF. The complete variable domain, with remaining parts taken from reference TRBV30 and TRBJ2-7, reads SQTIHQWPATLVQPVGSPLSLECTVEGTSNPNLYWYRQAAGRGLQLLFYSVGIGQISSEVPQNLSASRPQDRQFILSSKKLLLSDSGFYLCAWSAQGLYEQYFGPGTRLTVT.

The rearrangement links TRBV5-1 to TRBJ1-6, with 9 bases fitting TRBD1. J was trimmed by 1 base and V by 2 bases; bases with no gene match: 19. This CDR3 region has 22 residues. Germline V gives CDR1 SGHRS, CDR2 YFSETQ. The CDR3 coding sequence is TGCGCCAGCAGCTTTATGCGGAGAGAGCCTCCGGGACAGGGATCCTATAATTCACCCCTCCACTTT. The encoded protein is CASSFMRREPPGQGSYNSPLHF.